The rows below give T cell receptor beta chains drawn from one sample of a study of response to subunit inactivated influenza vaccine. TCRdb passed the RT-PCR reads through MiXCR, listing each CDR3 protein once. Of approximately 520,000 distinct CDR3 sequences listed, less than 30% are singletons. Sequenced here: CD4+ T cells sorted from PBMCs, sampled about 5 days after vaccination. All receptors come from a man aged 50 to 59 who received an inactivated influenza vaccine. Each CDR3 is given with its conserved first and last residue. A D gene is named only where the DNA matches it firmly. Size is omitted from some rows. Given values are once, few, many or a class for expanded clones.

>TRBJ2-1|TRBV12-3/TRBV12-4|TRBD1|NA
CASSLAPPRGPPNEQFF
TGTGCCAGCAGTTTAGCGCCCCCCAGGGGGCCACCTAATGAGCAGTTCTTC
>TRBJ2-1|TRBV19|TRBD2|few
CASSSSGRYNEQFF
TGTGCCAGTAGTTCCAGCGGGAGGTACAATGAGCAGTTCTTC
>TRBJ2-7|TRBV10-3|TRBD2|NA
CAISEDTSGTYEQYF
TGTGCCATCAGTGAGGATACTAGCGGTACCTACGAGCAGTACTTC
>TRBJ2-3|TRBV4-2|TRBD2|NA
CASRDHWAGGKPSTDTQYF
TGTGCCAGCAGGGACCACTGGGCGGGGGGTAAACCTAGCACAGATACGCAGTATTTT
>TRBJ2-1|TRBV12-3/TRBV12-4|NA|NA
CASSLAGDTQILFF
TGTGCCAGCAGTTTAGCTGGGGACACACAAATTTTGTTCTTC
>TRBJ2-1|TRBV15|TRBD2|NA
CATSRVSGSFGEQFF
TGTGCCACCAGCAGAGTTAGCGGGAGCTTCGGTGAGCAGTTCTTC
>TRBJ1-1|TRBV2|TRBD1|NA
CASSESGGTEAFF
TGTGCCAGCAGTGAGTCAGGGGGGACTGAAGCTTTCTTT
>TRBJ2-7|TRBV29-1|TRBD1|few
CSVARGHTYEQYF
TGCAGCGTTGCGAGGGGGCACACCTACGAGCAGTACTTC
>TRBJ1-1|TRBV7-2|NA|NA
CASRDPGNTEAFF
TGTGCCAGCAGGGACCCAGGGAACACTGAAGCTTTCTTT
>TRBJ2-3|TRBV20-1|TRBD2|NA
CSASPGGAETDTQYF
TGCAGTGCTAGCCCGGGGGGGGCCGAGACAGATACGCAGTATTTT
>TRBJ2-6|TRBV5-6|NA|few
CASSLNSGQGRAGANVLTF
TGTGCCAGCAGCCTAAATTCCGGGCAGGGTAGGGCTGGGGCCAACGTCCTGACTTTC
>TRBJ2-3|TRBV28|TRBD2|NA
CASSVLGLADYTDTQYF
TGTGCCAGCAGTGTCCTGGGACTAGCGGATTACACAGATACGCAGTATTTT
>TRBJ2-3|TRBV6-5|NA|NA
CASSYGAGLSTDTQYF
TGTGCCAGCAGTTACGGGGCGGGCCTCAGCACAGATACGCAGTATTTT
>TRBJ2-3|TRBV30|TRBD2|NA
CAWSAERSWGLAGGSRNTQYF
TGTGCCTGGAGTGCCGAACGTTCCTGGGGACTAGCGGGGGGGTCTAGGAATACGCAGTATTTT
>TRBJ2-5|TRBV5-1|NA|few
CASSFGRAGETQYF
TGCGCCAGCAGCTTTGGGAGAGCAGGAGAGACCCAGTACTTC
>TRBJ2-3|TRBV7-9|TRBD2|NA
CASSFGTSGGGDTQYF
TGTGCCAGCAGCTTCGGGACTAGCGGAGGTGGAGATACGCAGTATTTT
>TRBJ1-4|TRBV28|NA|NA
CASSLGQGTNTWEKLFF
TGTGCCAGCAGTTTAGGGCAGGGGACGAATACGTGGGAAAAACTGTTTTTT
>TRBJ1-5|TRBV10-3|NA|few
CAISESRGNQPQHF
TGTGCCATCAGTGAGTCGAGGGGGAATCAGCCCCAGCATTTT
>TRBJ2-7|TRBV7-2|NA|few
CASSHRIGGAYEQYF
TGTGCCAGCAGCCATCGCATAGGGGGGGCTTACGAGCAGTACTTC
>TRBJ2-2|TRBV5-1|TRBD1|NA
CASSSRTGRNGELFF
TGCGCCAGCAGCTCGAGGACAGGGCGAAACGGGGAGCTGTTTTTT
>TRBJ2-7|TRBV5-4|TRBD2|NA
CASSLATSGPLEQYF
TGTGCCAGCAGCCTAGCAACTAGCGGACCTCTAGAGCAGTACTTC
>TRBJ2-2|TRBV14|NA|few
CASSPPPWPNTGELFF
TGTGCCAGCAGCCCTCCTCCGTGGCCGAACACCGGGGAGCTGTTTTTT
>TRBJ2-5|TRBV7-2|TRBD2|NA
CASSMGLAGDHRETQYF
TGTGCCAGCAGCATGGGACTAGCGGGGGACCACAGGGAGACCCAGTACTTC
>TRBJ2-5|TRBV10-3|TRBD2|NA
CAISDLSGRTGETQYF
TGTGCCATCAGTGACCTTAGCGGGAGAACCGGGGAGACCCAGTACTTC
>TRBJ1-2|TRBV5-6|NA|NA
CASSNYRATYGYTF
TGTGCCAGCAGCAATTACAGGGCGACCTATGGCTACACCTTC